These 23 T cell receptor beta chains were all obtained from the same sample, sequenced in a study of beta chain features in type 1 diabetes. Regarding the study as a whole: Shortening of TCRB CDR3s, moderate but significant, appeared in all four CD4+ subsets of Type 1 diabetes patients.

No antigens are known for them. The investigators reverse transcribed all of the isolated RNA, so they sequenced expressed TCRB transcripts. Generated by immunoSEQ multiplex PCR, the TCRdb table keeps only in-frame clones and is missing some. This table has 240,000 or so clones, 20% appearing once. The sequenced sample was naive CD4+ T cells from blood. The receptors here all came from a woman aged 40 to 50 with type 1 diabetes.

The chain has TRBV7-2 and TRBJ1-5; D uncertain. Trimming took off 5 bases at V and 5 bases at J, with 10 bases between the two ends. The CDR3 has 13 residues. Looked up from germline, CDR1 is SGHTA and CDR2 is FQGNSA. CDR3 nucleotide sequence: TGTGCCAGCAGCCCCCAGAGGGATCAGCCCCAGCATTTT. Residues: CASSPQRDQPQHF.

This sequence joins TRBV9 and TRBJ1-6; tentative D call: TRBD1 (6 bases). The CDR3 has 17 residues. Per the germline V gene, CDR1 is SGDLS and CDR2 is YYNGEE. V lost 4 bases and J 6 bases, leaving 20 bases between the germline ends. CDR3 in DNA: TGTGCCAGCAGCTCCCCACCGGCGGGGGCCCTTAATTCACCCCTCCACTTT. Translating it yields CASSSPPAGALNSPLHF. Full variable domain (rest looked up from reference TRBV9 and TRBJ1-6): DSGVTQTPKHLITATGQRVTLRCSPRSGDLSVYWYQQSLDQGLQFLIQYYNGEERAKGNILERFSAQQFPDLHSELNLSSLELGDSALYFCASSSPPAGALNSPLHFGNGTRLTVT.

The rearrangement uses TRBV5-1 and TRBJ2-1; D is perhaps TRBD1 (5 bases). The germline V gene has CDR1 SGHRS and CDR2 YFSETQ. The CDR3 sequence is 13 residues long. V lost 0 bases, J lost 5 bases, and 6 bases lay in between. The CDR3 region is CASSLARDNEQFF. DNA for the CDR3: TGCGCCAGCAGCTTGGCCAGGGACAATGAGCAGTTCTTC.

In this sample, this clone turned up a few times. This rearrangement joins TRBV6-1 to TRBJ2-5; TRBD1 matches at 12 bases. The CDR3 runs to 17 residues. CDR1 and CDR2 from the germline V gene are MNHNS and SASEGT. The J segment lost 4 bases and the V segment lost 4 bases, leaving 10 bases of the junction unmatched. CDR3 in amino acids: CASSATPGQGAPETQYF. In nucleotides, the CDR3 is TGTGCCAGCAGTGCAACCCCGGGACAGGGGGCGCCAGAGACCCAGTACTTC.

V usage is TRBV7-8 and J usage is TRBJ1-1; D ambiguous. V gave up 1 base and J gave up 2 bases, with 8 bases separating them. CDR1 and CDR2 from the germline V gene are SGHVS and FQNEAQ. This CDR3 comprises 14 residues. The CDR3 region has the DNA TGTGCCAGCAGCTTAGTGGCGGGTAACACTGAAGCTTTCTTT. The encoded protein is CASSLVAGNTEAFF.

In this sample, this clone turned up a few times. This chain links TRBV19 with TRBJ1-2; D unclear. Germline V lookup: CDR1 LNHDA, CDR2 SQIVND (reference sequence). The length of the CDR3 is 12 residues. V was clipped by 5 bases and J by 10 bases, with 14 bases between them. CDR3 region: CASSPDLEVYTF. As DNA, the CDR3 is TGTGCCAGTAGTCCGGACCTGGAGGTCTACACCTTC. Complete variable domain (other parts from reference TRBV19 and TRBJ1-2): DGGITQSPKYLFRKEGQNVTLSCEQNLNHDAMYWYRQDPGQGLRLIYYSQIVNDFQKGDIAEGYSVSREKKESFPLTVTSAQKNPTAFYLCASSPDLEVYTFGSGTRLTVV.

This clone was seen more than once but under ten times. V gene TRBV13 combines with J gene TRBJ2-2; weak D call: TRBD1 (5 bases). Trimming stripped 4 bases from V and 6 bases from J, with 9 bases between. The CDR3 covers 13 residues. Germline CDR1 is PRHDT and CDR2 is FYEKMQ (reference sequence). CDR3 sequence reads: CASSSLGAGELFF. CDR3 sequence (DNA): TGTGCCAGCAGCTCCTTAGGGGCCGGGGAGCTGTTTTTT.

The V and J genes are TRBV30 and TRBJ2-1; a possible D gene is TRBD2 (7 bases). The CDR3 spans 16 residues. V was shortened by 3 bases and J by 8 bases, with 23 bases between the two germline ends. Germline loops: CDR1 GTSNPN, CDR2 SVGIG (reference sequence). In DNA form, the CDR3 reads TGTGCCTGGAGAAATAACCAAAGGGGGGGTAGCGATGAGCAGTTCTTC. Residues: CAWRNNQRGGSDEQFF.

A few counts support this clone. V gene TRBV5-4 combines with J gene TRBJ2-5; the D gene is possibly TRBD1 (5 bases). The CDR3 is 14 amino acids. The V and J ends lost 1 base and 4 bases respectively, with 11 bases between them. The germline V gene encodes CDR1 SGHNT and CDR2 YYREEE (reference sequence). CDR3 coding DNA: TGTGCCAGCAGCTTGCAAGGGGCGTCAGAGACCCAGTACTTC. Its protein product is CASSLQGASETQYF.

This CDR3 reads CASSPTGGPSGTQYF. The CDR3, as DNA: TGTGCCAGCAGCCCGACAGGGGGCCCCAGCGGGACCCAGTACTTC. This chain links TRBV5-4 with TRBJ2-5; 10 nucleotides match TRBD1. CDR3 length equals 15 residues. Trimming took 4 bases from V and 7 from J; bases not matched to a gene: 10. CDR1 and CDR2 (germline): SGHNT, YYREEE (reference sequence).

In this sample, this clone turned up once. The chain uses TRBV2 and TRBJ1-1; maybe TRBD1 (6 bases). V lost 8 bases to trimming and J lost 5 bases, with 18 bases between them. Germline V gene lookup returns CDR1 SNHLY and CDR2 FYNNEI. The CDR3 extends over 14 amino acids. The CDR3 bases are TGTGCCAGCCGTGGGCGGGGAGGGGGAACTGAAGCTTTCTTT. Residues: CASRGRGGGTEAFF.

This clone was picked up a small number of times. This rearrangement joins TRBV18 to TRBJ2-3; D may be TRBD2 (6 bases). Germline CDR1 is KGHSH and CDR2 is LQKENI. This CDR3 contains 15 residues. Trimming removed 3 bases from V and 1 base from J, with 11 bases in between. The CDR3 DNA follows: TGTGCCAGCTCACCGACGGGGGTTGGCACAGATACGCAGTATTTT. Amino acid sequence: CASSPTGVGTDTQYF.

This chain connects TRBV28 to TRBJ2-7; 8 bases match TRBD1. The V segment lost 2 bases and the J segment 5 bases; nucleotides outside the gene matches: 8. The germline gives CDR1 MDHEN, CDR2 SYDVKM. The CDR3 is 15 amino acids. CDR3 coding DNA: TGTGCCAGCAGTTTAGTCGGGACAGGCGGGGACGAGCAGTACTTC. It specifies CASSLVGTGGDEQYF.

The chain is built from TRBV30 and TRBJ2-1; 13 bases fit TRBD2. The CDR3 is 15 residues long. The junction had 4 bases not matched to a gene; V was cut back by 3 bases and J by 5 bases. The germline V gene has CDR1 GTSNPN and CDR2 SVGIG (reference sequence). The CDR3 is CAWSRGLAGNNEQFF. The CDR3 DNA is TGTGCCTGGAGCAGGGGACTAGCGGGGAACAATGAGCAGTTCTTC.

This clone was seen only a few times. V is TRBV23-1 and J is TRBJ2-5; 9 bases are a match to TRBD2. TRBV23-1 is assigned to the ORF class and has an uncertain function. The junction had 17 bases not matched to a gene; V was cut back by 0 bases and J by 3 bases. CDR3 size: 20 residues. In DNA form, the CDR3 reads TGCGCCAGCAGTCAATCGTGGTATCACAGACTAGCGGTCGGTAAAGAGACCCAGTACTTC. Protein product: CASSQSWYHRLAVGKETQYF.

V is TRBV7-9 and J is TRBJ1-5, with 10 bases that match TRBD1. CDR1 and CDR2 (germline): SEHNR, FQNEAQ (reference sequence). The CDR3 length is 15 residues. V lost 5 bases to trimming and J lost 1 base; unmatched junction nucleotides: 2. CDR3 sequence (DNA): TGTGCCAGCAGCCAGGACAGGGGGAGCAATCAGCCCCAGCATTTT. It is translated as CASSQDRGSNQPQHF. Full variable domain (missing parts from reference TRBV7-9 and TRBJ1-5): DTGVSQNPRHKITKRGQNVTFRCDPISEHNRLYWYRQTLGQGPEFLTYFQNEAQLEKSRLLSDRFSAERPKGSFSTLEIQRTEQGDSAMYLCASSQDRGSNQPQHFGDGTRLSIL.

V and J are TRBV10-3 and TRBJ2-1; 9 bases fit TRBD2. The trim removed 3 bases at V and 10 bases at J, leaving 10 bases unmatched. Germline-derived CDR1 and CDR2 are ENHRY and SYGVKD. CDR3 size: 15 residues. The CDR3 region has the DNA TGTGCCATCAGTGAAAGCGGGGGGCTCCGTGGAGAGCAGTTCTTC. Its translation is CAISESGGLRGEQFF.

The chain recombines TRBV10-3 with TRBJ1-2, with 7 bases identical to TRBD1. This CDR3 contains 12 residues. Trimming at V came to 7 bases and at J to 5 bases, leaving 4 bases not matched to a gene. Germline V CDR1 and CDR2: ENHRY, SYGVKD. The CDR3: CAITQTGYGYTF. The CDR3 DNA is TGTGCCATCACCCAGACAGGGTATGGCTACACCTTC.

This rearrangement joins TRBV6-1 to TRBJ2-5, with D possibly being TRBD1 (5 bases). Germline V gene sequence: CDR1 MNHNS, CDR2 SASEGT. The CDR3 spans 12 residues. Trimming cost V 2 bases and J 7 bases, with 8 bases left between them. CDR3 residues: CASSEMGRTQYF. The CDR3 region has the DNA TGTGCCAGCAGTGAAATGGGGCGGACCCAGTACTTC.

On this clone: The sample holds other DNA sequences that translate to the same CDR3. The V gene is TRBV28, the J gene TRBJ2-1; 9 positions agree with TRBD1. Losses at the gene ends were 5 bases for V and 2 bases for J; bases not matched to a gene: 7. CDR1 is MDHEN and CDR2 is SYDVKM in the germline V gene. The CDR3 is 16 residues long. The CDR3 spells CASSPPGQGTYNEQFF. CDR3 coding DNA: TGTGCCAGCAGTCCTCCGGGACAGGGTACCTACAATGAGCAGTTCTTC.

In its sample, this clone was seen a few times. The chain couples TRBV29-1 to TRBJ1-5; D is possibly TRBD1 (5 bases). This CDR3 has 15 residues. Per the germline V gene, CDR1 is SQVTM and CDR2 is ANQGSEA. V was trimmed by 6 bases and J by 1 base, leaving 16 bases between them. The CDR3 loop reads CSVRESGGSNQPQHF. CDR3 in DNA: TGCAGCGTGCGTGAGTCCGGGGGAAGCAATCAGCCCCAGCATTTT.

The chain employs TRBV7-9 and TRBJ1-1; a weak D match, TRBD1 (5 bases). CDR3 length: 17 residues. Trimming pared 2 bases from V and 0 bases from J, leaving 16 bases between. Germline V CDR1 and CDR2: SEHNR, FQNEAQ (reference sequence). The CDR3 sequence: CASSLPYPTAMNTEAFF. The DNA for the CDR3 is TGTGCCAGCAGCTTACCCTACCCGACAGCCATGAACACTGAAGCTTTCTTT.

V is TRBV28 and J is TRBJ2-7, with TRBD1 matching over 8 bases. CDR1 and CDR2 from the germline V gene are MDHEN and SYDVKM. The ends lost 5 bases at V and 1 base at J; junction bases unmatched: 7. The CDR3 covers 15 residues. The chain's CDR3 is CASSPGGSTSYEQYF. The CDR3 DNA is TGTGCCAGCAGTCCAGGGGGCAGTACTTCCTACGAGCAGTACTTC.